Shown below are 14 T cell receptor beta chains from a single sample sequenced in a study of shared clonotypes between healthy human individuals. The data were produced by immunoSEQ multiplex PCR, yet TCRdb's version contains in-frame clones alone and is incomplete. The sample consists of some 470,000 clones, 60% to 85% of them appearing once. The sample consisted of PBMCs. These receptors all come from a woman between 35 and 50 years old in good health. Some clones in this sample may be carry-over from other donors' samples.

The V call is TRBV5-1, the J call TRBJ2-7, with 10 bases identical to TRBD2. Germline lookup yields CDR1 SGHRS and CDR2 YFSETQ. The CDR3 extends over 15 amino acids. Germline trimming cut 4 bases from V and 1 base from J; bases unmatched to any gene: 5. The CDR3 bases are TGCGCCAGCAGCCGTACTAGCGGGAAATCCTACGAGCAGTACTTC. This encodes CASSRTSGKSYEQYF.

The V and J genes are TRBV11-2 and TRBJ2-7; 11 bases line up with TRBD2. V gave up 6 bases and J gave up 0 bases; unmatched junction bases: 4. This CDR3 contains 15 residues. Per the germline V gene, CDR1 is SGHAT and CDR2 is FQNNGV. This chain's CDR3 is CASSHSGRASYEQYF. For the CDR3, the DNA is TGTGCCAGCAGTCATAGCGGGAGGGCCTCCTACGAGCAGTACTTC.

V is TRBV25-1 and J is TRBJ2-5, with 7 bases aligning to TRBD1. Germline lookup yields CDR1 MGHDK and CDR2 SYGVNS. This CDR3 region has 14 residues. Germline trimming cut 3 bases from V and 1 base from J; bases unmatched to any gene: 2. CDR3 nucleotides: TGTGCCAGCAGTGACGACAGGGCCCAAGAGACCCAGTACTTC. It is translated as CASSDDRAQETQYF.

In DNA, the CDR3 is TGTGCCAGCAGCGAGACAGGGGGCGGTGAGCAGTTCTTC. This encodes CASSETGGGEQFF. J is TRBJ2-1 and V is TRBV11-2, with 10 bases aligning to TRBD1. Germline trimming cut 5 bases from V and 9 bases from J; bases unmatched to any gene: 4. Germline V gene data show CDR1 as SGHAT and CDR2 as FQNNGV. This CDR3 has 13 residues.

The CDR3 protein is CSVGSSPNYGYTF. The CDR3 region has the DNA TGCAGCGTTGGGTCGAGCCCCAACTATGGCTACACCTTC. The chain has TRBV29-1 and TRBJ1-2, with D unclear. Trimming took off 4 bases at V and 2 bases at J, with 11 bases between the two ends. The CDR3 covers 13 residues. Germline lookup yields CDR1 SQVTM and CDR2 ANQGSEA.

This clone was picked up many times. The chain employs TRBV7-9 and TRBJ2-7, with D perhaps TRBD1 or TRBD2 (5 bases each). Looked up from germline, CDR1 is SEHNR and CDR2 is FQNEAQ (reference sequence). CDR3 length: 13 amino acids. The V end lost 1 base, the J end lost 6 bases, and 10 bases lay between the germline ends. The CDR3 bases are TGTGCCAGCAGCTTAGGAGGGGTTAGCGAGCAGTACTTC. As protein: CASSLGGVSEQYF.

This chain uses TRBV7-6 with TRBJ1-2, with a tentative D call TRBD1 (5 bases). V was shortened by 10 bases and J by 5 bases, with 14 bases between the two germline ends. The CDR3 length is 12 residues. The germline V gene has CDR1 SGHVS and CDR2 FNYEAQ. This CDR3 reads CATPLGDYGYTF. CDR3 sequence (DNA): TGTGCCACCCCCTTAGGGGATTATGGCTACACCTTC.

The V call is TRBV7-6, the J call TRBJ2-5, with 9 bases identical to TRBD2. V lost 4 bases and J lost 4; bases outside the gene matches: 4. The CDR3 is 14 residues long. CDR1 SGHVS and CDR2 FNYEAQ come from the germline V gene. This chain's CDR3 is CASSSAGGRETQYF. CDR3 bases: TGTGCCAGCAGCTCGGCGGGAGGGAGAGAGACCCAGTACTTC.

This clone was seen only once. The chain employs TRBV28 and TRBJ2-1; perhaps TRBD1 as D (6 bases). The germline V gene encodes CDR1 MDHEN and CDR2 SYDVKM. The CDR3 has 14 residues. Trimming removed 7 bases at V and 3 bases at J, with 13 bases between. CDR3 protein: CASIAGTNYNEQFF. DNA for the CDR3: TGTGCCAGCATAGCAGGGACAAACTACAATGAGCAGTTCTTC.

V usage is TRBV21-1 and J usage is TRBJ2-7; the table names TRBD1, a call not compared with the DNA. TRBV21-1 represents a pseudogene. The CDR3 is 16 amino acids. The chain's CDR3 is CASSKEWKQYLDEQYF. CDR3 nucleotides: TGTGCCAGCAGCAAAGAATGGAAACAGTACCTCGACGAGCAGTACTTC.

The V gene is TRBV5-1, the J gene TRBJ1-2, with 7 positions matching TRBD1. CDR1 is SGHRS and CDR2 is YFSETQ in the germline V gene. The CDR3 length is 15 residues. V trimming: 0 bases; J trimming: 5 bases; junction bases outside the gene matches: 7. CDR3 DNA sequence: TGCGCCAGCAGCTTGGCCGGAGAGGGGGCGTATGGCTACACCTTC. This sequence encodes CASSLAGEGAYGYTF.

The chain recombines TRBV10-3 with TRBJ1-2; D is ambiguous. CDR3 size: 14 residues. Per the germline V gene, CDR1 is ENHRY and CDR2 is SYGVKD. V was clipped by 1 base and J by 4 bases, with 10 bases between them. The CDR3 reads CAISEFRGPYGYTF. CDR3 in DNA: TGTGCCATCAGTGAGTTCCGGGGTCCCTATGGCTACACCTTC.

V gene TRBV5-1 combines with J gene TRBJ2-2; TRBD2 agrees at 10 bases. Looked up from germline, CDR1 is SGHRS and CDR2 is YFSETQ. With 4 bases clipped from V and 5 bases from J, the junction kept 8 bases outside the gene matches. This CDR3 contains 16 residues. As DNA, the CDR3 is TGCGCCAGCAGCCCGAGCGGGAGGGGACGGACCGGGGAGCTGTTTTTT. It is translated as CASSPSGRGRTGELFF.

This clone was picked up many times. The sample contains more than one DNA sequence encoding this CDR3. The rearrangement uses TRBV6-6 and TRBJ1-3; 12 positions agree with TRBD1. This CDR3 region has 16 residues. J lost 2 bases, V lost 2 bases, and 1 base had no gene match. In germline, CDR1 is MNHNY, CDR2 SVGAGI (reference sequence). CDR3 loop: CASSYGTGGPGNTIYF. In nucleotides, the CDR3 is TGTGCCAGCAGTTACGGGACAGGGGGCCCTGGAAACACCATATATTTT.